This TCR beta chain emerged from a study of response to subunit inactivated influenza vaccine. Germline assignment: CDR1 SGHTA and CDR2 FQGTGA. The V gene lost 1 base and the J gene lost 10 bases, with 11 bases spanning the gap. The CDR3 runs 13 residues. TCRdb re-derived calls from the RT-PCR reads in MiXCR, one entry per CDR3 protein. The table lists more than 700,000 distinct CDR3 sequences, approximately 22% of them singletons. The clonotype comes from a man between 45 and 60 years old who received an inactivated influenza vaccine. This rearrangement joins TRBV7-3 to TRBJ2-1, with D perhaps given as TRBD1 or TRBD2 (6 bases each). The material was PBMCs from blood, obtained about 5 days after vaccination. Written as DNA, the CDR3 is TGTGCCAGCAGCTTAATGGGGGGCAGGGAGCAGTTCTTC. Amino acid sequence: CASSLMGGREQFF.